The 7 T cell receptor beta chains below come from one sample, sequenced in a study of a mutant IDH1 vaccine in newly diagnosed glioma. These TCRs' antigens remain unknown. TCRdb's copy holds only in-frame clones and misses some; the assay was immunoSEQ multiplex PCR. The top ten hold approximately 4.6% of the sample, which has 60,000 or so clones, 85% to 90% seen once. Time point denoted: week 5, during vaccination. With topical imiquimod, each dose of the vaccine consisted of 300 ug of mutant IDH1 20-mer peptide. The sequencing used PBMCs, collected from a glioma patient whose treatment included an IDH1 peptide vaccine. The source of these receptors is a woman in her thirties or forties with glioma.

For the CDR3, the DNA is TGTGCCAGCAGCCCGGGACATTTAGATGGCTACACCTTC. Translated, it gives CASSPGHLDGYTF. This sequence joins TRBV11-2 and TRBJ1-2; D is perhaps TRBD1 (6 bases). Germline V gene data show CDR1 as SGHAT and CDR2 as FQNNGV. The CDR3 length is 13 residues. Trimming stripped 5 bases from V and 6 bases from J, with 13 bases between.

The J gene is TRBJ2-3, the V gene TRBV6-5; 11 positions agree with TRBD2. The CDR3 is 15 residues long. V was pared by 5 bases and J by 0 bases, with 1 base of the junction left unmatched. Per the germline V gene, CDR1 is MNHEY and CDR2 is SVGAGI. The chain's CDR3 is CASSRLAGSTDTQYF. Written as DNA, the CDR3 is TGTGCCAGCAGTCGACTAGCGGGAAGCACAGATACGCAGTATTTT.

The rearrangement uses TRBV5-3 and TRBJ1-2, with 9 positions matching TRBD1. TRBV5-3 is an ORF for which the function is uncertain. V gave up 0 bases and J gave up 8 bases; unmatched junction bases: 5. The CDR3 has 14 residues. The CDR3 reads CARSLGTGARGYTF. For the CDR3, the DNA is TGTGCCAGAAGCTTGGGGACAGGGGCTCGAGGCTACACCTTC.

V and J are TRBV21-1 and TRBJ2-7; the table's D call, TRBD2, was not checked against the DNA. TRBV21-1 is recorded as a pseudogene. There are 16 residues in the CDR3. The CDR3 sequence is CASSKRSSGVSGEQYF. The CDR3 DNA is TGTGCCAGCAGCAAACGTTCATCCGGGGTATCGGGTGAGCAGTACTTC.

The count of this clone is one. The chain carries TRBV6-5 and TRBJ1-2; the D is unclear. From germline, CDR1 is MNHEY and CDR2 SVGAGI. CDR3 size: 15 residues. Trimming stripped 5 bases from V and 5 bases from J, with 18 bases between. CDR3 nucleotide sequence: TGTGCCAGCAGTGCGATAGTGAGGACGGGGTATGGCTACACCTTC. Residues: CASSAIVRTGYGYTF.

This clone appeared a single time. The gene calls are TRBV7-9 and TRBJ1-3; TRBD1 is a possible D gene (6 bases). The CDR3 runs to 15 residues. Trimming shortened V by 6 bases and J by 3 bases, and 15 bases separated the two germline ends. Germline V CDR1 and CDR2: SEHNR, FQNEAQ (reference sequence). This CDR3 is CASRLTTGSGNTIYF. Here the CDR3 DNA reads TGTGCCAGCAGACTTACCACAGGGAGTGGAAACACCATATATTTT. Full variable domain (remainder filled in from reference TRBV7-9 and TRBJ1-3): DTGVSQNPRHKITKRGQNVTFRCDPISEHNRLYWYRQTLGQGPEFLTYFQNEAQLEKSRLLSDRFSAERPKGSFSTLEIQRTEQGDSAMYLCASRLTTGSGNTIYFGEGSWLTVV.

This rearrangement joins TRBV10-1 to TRBJ1-1; no clear D. Trimming cost V 3 bases and J 6 bases, with 14 bases left between them. Germline V gene data show CDR1 as WNHNN and CDR2 as SYGVQD (reference sequence). The length of the CDR3 is 14 residues. CDR3 DNA sequence: TGCGCCAGCAGTGAAGGGCGGTTGAAACCTGAAGCTTTCTTT. Its translation is CASSEGRLKPEAFF.